This passage covers 6 T cell receptor beta chains from one sample sequenced in a study of CD8 T cells in ankylosing spondylitis. MiXCR was run by TCRdb on the 5' RACE reads, yielding one entry per CDR3 protein. The sample includes 350,000 to 400,000 distinct CDR3 sequences, 20% of them seen just once. The sequenced material came from blood, either unsorted or a sorted T cell fraction (not recorded which). These receptor sequences come from a male donor with ankylosing spondylitis or in good health (not recorded which).

The rearrangement links TRBV12-3 or TRBV12-4 to TRBJ2-7, with 10 bases identical to TRBD2. The CDR3 contains 13 residues. Trimming took 5 bases from V and 6 from J; bases not matched to a gene: 4. The CDR3 protein is CASSGGLAPEQYF. The CDR3, as DNA: TGTGCCAGCAGTGGGGGACTAGCGCCCGAGCAGTACTTC.

This rearrangement joins TRBV12-3 or TRBV12-4 to TRBJ2-1, with D possibly called TRBD1 or TRBD2 (5 bases each). V shed 10 bases and J shed 3 bases, with 10 bases lying between them. This CDR3 has 12 residues. The CDR3 nucleotides read TGTGCCACGGGGCAGAGCTACAATGAGCAGTTCTTC. Its protein product is CATGQSYNEQFF.

The chain employs TRBV29-1 and TRBJ2-1; 7 bases agree with TRBD1. Germline CDR1 is SQVTM and CDR2 is ANQGSEA. The CDR3 totals 19 residues. Losses at the gene ends were 6 bases for V and 0 bases for J; bases not matched to a gene: 20. For the CDR3, the DNA is TGCAGCGTGGAATTAGGACAGGCGAAAGGAGCCAGCTCCTACAATGAGCAGTTCTTC. Encoded protein: CSVELGQAKGASSYNEQFF.

V is TRBV7-9 and J is TRBJ1-4, with D perhaps matching TRBD1 (6 bases). The CDR3 runs 15 residues. The V and J ends lost 5 bases and 4 bases respectively, with 14 bases between them. Germline-derived CDR1 and CDR2 are SEHNR and FQNEAQ (reference sequence). CDR3 in amino acids: CASSPTGIGNEKLFF. The CDR3, as DNA: TGTGCCAGCAGCCCCACAGGGATTGGTAATGAAAAACTGTTTTTT.

This clonotype showed up just a few times. This CDR3 is CSAPGGVGELFF. CDR3 nucleotides: TGCAGTGCCCCTGGGGGGGTCGGGGAGCTGTTTTTT. V and J are TRBV20-1 and TRBJ2-2; the match to TRBD2 covers 7 bases. V was clipped by 6 bases and J by 7 bases; unmatched bases: 5. CDR1 is DFQATT, CDR2 SNEGSKA, per germline (reference sequence). CDR3 size: 12 residues.

About this clonotype: Compared with germline, one end of the junction differs, possibly owing to a read error. CDR3 amino acids: CAWAIGPREAQYF. The CDR3 bases are TGTGCCTGGGCCATAGGGCCTAGAGAGGCCCAGTACTTC. The gene calls are TRBV30 and TRBJ2-5; D unclear. Germline CDR1 and CDR2: GTSNPN and SVGIG (reference sequence). The CDR3 length is 13 residues.